This entry features one T cell receptor (beta chain) sequence. Terminally differentiated effector memory CD45RA+ cells were left out of the naive CD8 fraction, which was CD45RO-negative and positively selected for CCR7. All donors were Caucasian adults living in Nashville, Tennessee. The entry originates in a study of shared clonotypes between healthy human individuals. Study background: Each donor's CD4 naive and CD4 memory cells filled three plates apiece, CD8 naive two, and CD8 memory one.

This CDR3 comprises 15 residues. The V and J ends lost 5 bases and 2 bases, in that order; junction bases with no gene match: 7. Germline V lookup: CDR1 SGHVS, CDR2 FQNEAQ. The data were produced by immunoSEQ multiplex PCR, yet TCRdb's version contains in-frame clones alone and is incomplete. The top ten clones hold less than 0.35% of a sample with roughly 570,000 clones, more than 95% of them seen once. Sequenced input: naive CD8+ T cells sorted from blood. This TCR was recovered from a man aged 25-40 years in good health. The chain couples TRBV7-8 to TRBJ2-7; 9 bases are shared with TRBD1. The CDR3 DNA reads TGTGCCAGCAGCCTACCCCGGGACAGGGCCTACGAGCAGTACTTC. Its translation: CASSLPRDRAYEQYF.